The rows below give T cell receptor beta chains drawn from one sample of a study of post-analysis software for immune sequencing data. Each CDR3 protein is one row after TCRdb ran MiXCR on the PCR reads. The table has around 250,000 distinct CDR3 sequences, 35% to 40% seen once; the top ten hold 4% to 5.5%. Sequenced sample: blood. Receptor source: a girl between 5 and 17 years old with multiple sclerosis. Both conserved end residues are part of each CDR3. The order of the fields is D gene, J gene, V gene, clone size, CDR3 protein, CDR3 DNA. A D gene is named only where the DNA matches it firmly. Not all rows give a size; the values are once, few, many and, for expanded clones, a class.

-	TRBJ2-5	TRBV20-1	-	CSAFLVETQYF	TGCAGTGCTTTTTTAGTGGAGACCCAGTACTTC
-	TRBJ2-1	TRBV4-2	many	CASSHGRFNEQFF	TGTGCCAGCAGCCATGGCCGTTTCAATGAGCAGTTCTTC
-	TRBJ1-5	TRBV20-1	few	CSASLGEPQHF	TGCAGTGCTAGTTTAGGGGAGCCCCAGCATTTT
TRBD1	TRBJ1-5	TRBV5-1	few	CASREDRGHNQPQHF	TGCGCCAGCAGGGAAGACAGGGGACACAATCAGCCCCAGCATTTT
-	TRBJ2-1	TRBV15	-	CATSRVRAGDNEQFF	TGTGCCACCAGCAGAGTTCGAGCTGGGGACAATGAGCAGTTCTTC
TRBD2	TRBJ2-5	TRBV3-1	few	CASSQPGTSGRVLETQYF	TGTGCCAGCAGCCAACCCGGGACTAGCGGAAGGGTTTTAGAGACCCAGTACTTC
-	TRBJ1-3	TRBV6-6	-	CASSPRGHTIYF	TGTGCCAGCAGCCCCCGGGGACACACCATATATTTT
-	TRBJ2-3	TRBV12-3/TRBV12-4	-	CASWTWQASTDARYF	TGTGCCAGCTGGACGTGGCAGGCGAGCACAGATGCGCGGTATTTT
TRBD2	TRBJ2-1	TRBV9	few	CASSVVAGGPNEQFF	TGTGCCAGCAGCGTAGTAGCGGGTGGGCCCAATGAGCAGTTCTTC
TRBD2	TRBJ2-5	TRBV20-1	-	CSARAQPRGSIQETQYF	TGCAGTGCTAGAGCCCAACCGCGGGGGAGCATCCAAGAGACCCAGTACTTC
-	TRBJ1-2	TRBV29-1	-	CSVGSGYGYTF	TGCAGCGTTGGCAGCGGCTATGGCTACACCTTC
TRBD1	TRBJ1-2	TRBV12-3/TRBV12-4	-	CASSSPGGAKGYTF	TGTGCCAGCAGTTCCCCAGGGGGCGCGAAGGGCTACACCTTC